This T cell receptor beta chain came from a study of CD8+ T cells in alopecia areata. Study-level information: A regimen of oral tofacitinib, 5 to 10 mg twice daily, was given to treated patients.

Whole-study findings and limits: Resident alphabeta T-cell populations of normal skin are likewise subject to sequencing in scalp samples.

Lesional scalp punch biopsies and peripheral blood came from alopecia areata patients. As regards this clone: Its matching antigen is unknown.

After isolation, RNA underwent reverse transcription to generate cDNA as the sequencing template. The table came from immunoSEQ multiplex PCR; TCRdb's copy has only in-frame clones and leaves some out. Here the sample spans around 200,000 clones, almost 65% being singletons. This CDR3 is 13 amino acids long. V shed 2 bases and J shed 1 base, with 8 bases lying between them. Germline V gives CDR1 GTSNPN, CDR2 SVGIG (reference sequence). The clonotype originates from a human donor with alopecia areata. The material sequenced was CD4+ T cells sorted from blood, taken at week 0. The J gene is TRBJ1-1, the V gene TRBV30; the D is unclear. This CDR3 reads CAWSTRGNTEAFF. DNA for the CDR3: TGTGCCTGGAGTACCCGAGGGAACACTGAAGCTTTCTTT.